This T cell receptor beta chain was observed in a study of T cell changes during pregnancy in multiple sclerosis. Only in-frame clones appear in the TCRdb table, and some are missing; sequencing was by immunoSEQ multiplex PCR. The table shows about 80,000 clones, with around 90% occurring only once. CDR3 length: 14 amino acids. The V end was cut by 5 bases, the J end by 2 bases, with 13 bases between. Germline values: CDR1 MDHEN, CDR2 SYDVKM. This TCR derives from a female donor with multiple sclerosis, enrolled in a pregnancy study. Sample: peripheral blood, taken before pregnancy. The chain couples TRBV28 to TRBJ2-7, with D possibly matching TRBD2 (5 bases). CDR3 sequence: CASSLFSGTYEQYF. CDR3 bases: TGTGCCAGCAGTCTATTCTCGGGAACCTACGAGCAGTACTTC.